Below, 9 T cell receptor beta chains from the same sample are listed, as sequenced in a study of T cell responses to AZD1222 COVID-19 vaccine. TCRdb keeps only in-frame clones here, not all; method: immunoSEQ multiplex PCR. The sample consists of 130,000 to 150,000 clones, just over 85% of them appearing once. This specimen was peripheral blood, taken 28 days after the second AZD1222 dose. Every receptor here comes from an adult who received the AZD1222 COVID-19 vaccine.

J is TRBJ1-6 and V is TRBV3-1 (or the pseudogene TRBV3-2); 7 positions agree with TRBD1. This CDR3 spans 14 amino acids. Unmatched junction bases numbered 5, after V lost 6 bases and J lost 6 bases. Germline assignment: CDR1 LGHDT and CDR2 YNNKEL (reference sequence). The CDR3 here is CASRFDRANSPLHF. The CDR3 bases are TGTGCCAGCAGGTTCGACAGGGCTAATTCACCCCTCCACTTT.

V is TRBV15 and J is TRBJ1-5; D not certain. From germline, CDR1 is LNHNV and CDR2 YYDKDF (reference sequence). The CDR3 has 16 residues. Deletions cut 5 bases from V and 7 bases from J, with 21 bases between. The CDR3 spells CATSALSGPGRQPQHF. For the CDR3, the DNA is TGTGCCACCAGCGCCTTATCTGGCCCGGGGAGACAGCCCCAGCATTTT.

The rearrangement joins TRBV7-2 to TRBJ2-7; possibly TRBD2 for D (6 bases). CDR3 size: 13 residues. V lost 1 base, J lost 6 bases, and 10 bases lay in between. Germline values: CDR1 SGHTA, CDR2 FQGNSA. In DNA form, the CDR3 reads TGTGCCAGCAGCTTAGGAGAGGAGGGCGAGCAGTACTTC. This encodes CASSLGEEGEQYF.

This chain connects TRBV7-8 to TRBJ2-1; D possibly matches TRBD1 or TRBD2 (5 bases each). The CDR3 runs to 16 residues. V was shortened by 5 bases and J by 3 bases, with 17 bases between the two germline ends. Germline-derived CDR1 and CDR2 are SGHVS and FQNEAQ. CDR3 coding DNA: TGTGCCAGCAGCCCAGATATGGGGACCCTCTACAATGAGCAGTTCTTC. Amino acids: CASSPDMGTLYNEQFF.

The rearrangement joins TRBV5-1 to TRBJ2-7; a weak D match, TRBD1 (5 bases). Germline V gene data show CDR1 as SGHRS and CDR2 as YFSETQ. V gave up 0 bases and J gave up 0 bases, with 13 bases separating them. The CDR3 loop spans 16 amino acids. CDR3 residues: CASSLGDSWSSYEQYF. The CDR3 region has the DNA TGCGCCAGCAGCTTGGGCGACAGTTGGAGCTCCTACGAGCAGTACTTC.

The genes are TRBV6-5 and TRBJ2-7, with D hard to call. This CDR3 has 15 amino acids. V was shortened by 6 bases and J by 0 bases, with 15 bases between the two germline ends. CDR1 is MNHEY, CDR2 SVGAGI, per germline. In DNA form, the CDR3 reads TGTGCCAGCAGCCCCGCAGCTACCGCCTCCTACGAGCAGTACTTC. This encodes CASSPAATASYEQYF.

V is TRBV19 and J is TRBJ1-2; maybe TRBD1 (5 bases). Per germline, CDR1 LNHDA and CDR2 SQIVND (reference sequence). The CDR3 covers 19 residues. V lost 5 bases and J 0 bases, leaving 25 bases between the germline ends. As DNA, the CDR3 is TGTGCCAGTAGTGCTCAAGGGGCCCGGACGGGGCCTACTAACTATGGCTACACCTTC. Its protein product is CASSAQGARTGPTNYGYTF.

The chain joins TRBV3-1 (or the pseudogene TRBV3-2) to TRBJ2-1; 7 positions agree with TRBD2. Germline V CDR1 and CDR2: LGHDT, YNNKEL (reference sequence). The CDR3 extends over 16 amino acids. J lost 9 bases, V lost 1 base, and 12 bases had no gene match. The CDR3 DNA reads TGTGCCAGCAGCCAAGTCGAGATAGCGGGCCACTCTGAGCAGTTCTTC. It translates to CASSQVEIAGHSEQFF.

V usage is TRBV2 and J usage is TRBJ2-1; D may match TRBD1 or TRBD2 (5 bases each). Trimming took 6 bases from V and 10 from J, leaving 7 bases between them. The CDR3 has 10 amino acids. CDR1 is SNHLY and CDR2 is FYNNEI in the germline V gene. CDR3 sequence reads: CASRGEEQFF. The CDR3 DNA is TGTGCCAGCAGGGGGGAGGAGCAGTTCTTC.